The sequence of this TCR beta chain was determined in a study of early T cells in non-severe SARS-CoV-2 infection. General study findings and limits: Using VDJdb, the matching emphasized anti-spike CD8 responses while missing private and CD4 specificities.

The table lists this clonotype with a few counts. Its specificity is not known. TCRdb passed the 5' RACE reads through MiXCR, listing each CDR3 protein once. The table includes some 50,000 distinct CDR3 sequences, around 8.6% detected once. The CDR3 has 15 residues. Trimming cost V 5 bases and J 1 base, with 13 bases left between them. Germline assignment: CDR1 KGHDR and CDR2 SFDVKD. The source was whole blood, collected at baseline. This TCR was recovered from an adult who was a healthcare worker with PCR-confirmed SARS-CoV-2 infection or an uninfected control (not recorded which). This chain links TRBV24-1 with TRBJ2-5; TRBD2 might be the D (6 bases). CDR3 in DNA: TGTGCCACCAGTGGAACGGGAGTGGTCCAAGAGACCCAGTACTTC. It is translated as CATSGTGVVQETQYF.